This T cell receptor (beta chain) appears in the sequencing data of a study of blood T cell repertoires in COVID-19. In terms of age and location, participants ranged from roughly 18 to 100 years and lived in around 22 US areas. Self-reported history from a screening survey and questionnaire set each donor's cohort. This CDR3 is 13 amino acids long. The V end lost 8 bases, the J end lost 0 bases, and 11 bases lay between the germline ends. Germline CDR1 and CDR2: SGHNT and YENEEA. TCRdb's table, derived via immunoSEQ multiplex PCR, lists solely in-frame clones and lacks some. Of about 150,000 clones listed, around 90% are singletons. This clone was counted a single time.

The TCR sequence derives from a middle-aged woman who had been exposed to COVID-19. The chain carries TRBV11-3 and TRBJ2-7, with a tentative D call TRBD1 (5 bases). Sequencing input: PBMCs or T cells enriched from blood (not recorded which). CDR3 sequence: CASARTTSYEQYF. Here the CDR3 DNA reads TGTGCCAGCGCTCGGACAACCTCCTACGAGCAGTACTTC.